The text below deals with one T cell receptor beta chain. The antigen is not known. These data originate in a study of T cell repertoires in cytomegalovirus infection. Study background: Through public TCR beta signatures, both CMV infection and matching HLA type were indicated.

TCRdb processed the reads anew with MiXCR; each CDR3 protein has one entry. The table shows 150,000 to 200,000 distinct CDR3 sequences, with 28% occurring only once. General observations from the study: The ex vivo response showed dominance by HLA-C-restricted CMV-specific TCR beta clonotypes.

The CDR3 spans 15 residues. The V and J ends lost 0 bases and 6 bases, in that order; junction bases with no gene match: 7. Germline CDR1 SGHRS, CDR2 YFSETQ. The TCR was taken from a human donor in good health (CMV status not recorded). Some clones in this sample may be carry-over from other donors' samples. Sequences were obtained from PBMCs. V is TRBV5-1 and J is TRBJ1-2, with 8 bases aligning to TRBD1. The CDR3 region has the DNA TGCGCCAGCAGCTTGGGCGGGACAGGCAAGGATGGCTACACCTTC. Translating it yields CASSLGGTGKDGYTF.